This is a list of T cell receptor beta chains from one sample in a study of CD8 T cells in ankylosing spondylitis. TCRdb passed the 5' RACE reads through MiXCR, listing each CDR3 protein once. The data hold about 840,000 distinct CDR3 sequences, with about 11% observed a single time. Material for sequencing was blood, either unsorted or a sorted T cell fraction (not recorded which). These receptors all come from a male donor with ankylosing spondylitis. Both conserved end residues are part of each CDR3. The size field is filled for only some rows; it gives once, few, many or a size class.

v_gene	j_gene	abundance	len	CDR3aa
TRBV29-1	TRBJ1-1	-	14	CSVAGLILNTEAFF
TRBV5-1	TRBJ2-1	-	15	CASSLASRSYNEQFF
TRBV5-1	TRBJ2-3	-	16	CASSFLASASTDTQYF
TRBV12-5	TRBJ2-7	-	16	CASAPGGGGDRGEQYF
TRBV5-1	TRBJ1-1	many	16	CASTRQGGGWNTEAFF
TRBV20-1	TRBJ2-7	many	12	CSGGKILEGQYF
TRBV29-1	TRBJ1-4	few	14	CSVVGEGGDEKLFF
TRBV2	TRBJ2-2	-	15	CASSAGYRNTGELFF
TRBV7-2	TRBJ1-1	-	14	CASSPGPANTEAFF
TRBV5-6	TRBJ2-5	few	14	CASSLGSGVGTQYF
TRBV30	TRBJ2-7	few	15	CAWSVMRWETYEQYF
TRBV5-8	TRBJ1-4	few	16	CASSGRDISTNEKLFF
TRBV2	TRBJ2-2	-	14	CASSVTASTGELFF